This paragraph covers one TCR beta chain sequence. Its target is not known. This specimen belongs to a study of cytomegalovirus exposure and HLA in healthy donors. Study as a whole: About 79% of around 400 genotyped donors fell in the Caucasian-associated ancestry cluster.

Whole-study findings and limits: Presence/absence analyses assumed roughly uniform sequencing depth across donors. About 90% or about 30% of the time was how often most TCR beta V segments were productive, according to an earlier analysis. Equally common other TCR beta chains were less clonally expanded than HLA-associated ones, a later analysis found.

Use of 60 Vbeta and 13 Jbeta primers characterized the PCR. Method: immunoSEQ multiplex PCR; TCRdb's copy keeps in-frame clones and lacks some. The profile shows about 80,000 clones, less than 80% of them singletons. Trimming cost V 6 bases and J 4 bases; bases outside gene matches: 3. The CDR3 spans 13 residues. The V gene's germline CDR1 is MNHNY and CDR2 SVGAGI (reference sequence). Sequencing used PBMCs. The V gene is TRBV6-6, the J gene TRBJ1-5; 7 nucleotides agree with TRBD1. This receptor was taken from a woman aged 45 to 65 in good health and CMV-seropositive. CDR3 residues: CASSRQGNQPQHF. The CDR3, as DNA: TGTGCCAGCAGCCGACAGGGTAATCAGCCCCAGCATTTT.